The 18 T cell receptor beta chains below all came from one sample that was sequenced in a study of blood T cell repertoires in COVID-19. TCRdb's copy holds only in-frame clones and misses some; the assay was immunoSEQ multiplex PCR. Of some 70,000 clones in the sample, approximately 80% were seen once. Sequencing was performed on peripheral blood. All receptors come from a man older than 75 with acute or convalescent COVID-19.

This CDR3 reads CASSEAGGPTGELFF. The CDR3 DNA sequence: TGTGCCAGCAGTGAAGCGGGGGGGCCCACCGGGGAGCTGTTTTTT. The rearrangement uses TRBV2 and TRBJ2-2, with a weak D call TRBD2 (7 bases). V was shortened by 0 bases and J by 4 bases, with 9 bases between the two germline ends. Germline lookup yields CDR1 SNHLY and CDR2 FYNNEI. This CDR3 comprises 15 residues. Looking up the rest from reference TRBV2 and TRBJ2-2 gives the full variable domain: EPEVTQTPSHQVTQMGQEVILRCVPISNHLYFYWYRQILGQKVEFLVSFYNNEISEKSEIFDDQFSVERPDGSNFTLKIRSTKLEDSAMYFCASSEAGGPTGELFFGEGSRLTVL.

This clone has a single count. This chain joins TRBV28 and TRBJ1-2, with 8 bases matching TRBD1. CDR3 length: 16 residues. Germline values: CDR1 MDHEN, CDR2 SYDVKM. V trimming: 4 bases; J trimming: 3 bases; junction bases outside the gene matches: 10. The chain's CDR3 is CASSSIGTGRHYGYTF. Written as DNA, the CDR3 is TGTGCCAGCAGTTCCATTGGGACAGGCCGACACTATGGCTACACCTTC.

The V call is TRBV2, the J call TRBJ1-2; 7 bases map to TRBD1. The J segment lost 8 bases and the V segment lost 7 bases, leaving 16 bases of the junction unmatched. This CDR3 comprises 15 residues. Germline V gene sequence: CDR1 SNHLY, CDR2 FYNNEI. CDR3 sequence reads: CASTKRDRAEGGYTF. The CDR3, as DNA: TGTGCCAGCACAAAAAGAGACAGGGCCGAGGGGGGCTACACCTTC.

This chain links TRBV3-1 (or the pseudogene TRBV3-2) with TRBJ2-1, with D possibly TRBD2 on 6 matching bases. CDR1 and CDR2 from the germline V gene are LGHDT and YNNKEL (reference sequence). The V end lost 4 bases, the J end lost 6 bases, and 16 bases lay between the germline ends. The CDR3 loop spans 15 amino acids. CDR3 DNA sequence: TGTGCCAGCAGCCGGGAACGTCTAGCGCGCAATGAGCAGTTCTTC. Protein: CASSRERLARNEQFF.

This sequence joins TRBV6-2 or TRBV6-3 and TRBJ2-4, with a weak D call TRBD1 (6 bases). Germline CDR1 and CDR2: MNHEY and SVGEGT. V lost 2 bases and J 0 bases, leaving 17 bases between the germline ends. The CDR3 is 18 residues long. DNA for the CDR3: TGTGCCAGCAGTTACGATGCGAGGACAGCCTTAGCCAAAAACATTCAGTACTTC. The encoded protein is CASSYDARTALAKNIQYF.

V usage is TRBV9 and J usage is TRBJ1-4; TRBD1 is a possible D gene (5 bases). The germline V gene encodes CDR1 SGDLS and CDR2 YYNGEE. The CDR3 extends over 15 amino acids. V was shortened by 3 bases and J by 3 bases, with 12 bases between the two germline ends. CDR3 sequence: CASSAIGAPNEKLFF. CDR3 in DNA: TGTGCCAGCAGCGCAATAGGGGCACCTAATGAAAAACTGTTTTTT.

In this sample, this clone turned up a few times. This sequence joins TRBV11-2 and TRBJ2-2; TRBD2 matches at 8 bases. CDR1 is SGHAT, CDR2 FQNNGV, per germline. This CDR3 is built from 16 residues. Trimming took 5 bases from V and 4 from J; bases not matched to a gene: 9. CDR3: CASSLQSGRVTGELFF. The CDR3 DNA reads as TGTGCCAGCAGCCTACAAAGCGGGAGAGTCACCGGGGAGCTGTTTTTT. Full variable domain (remainder filled in from reference TRBV11-2 and TRBJ2-2): EAGVAQSPRYKIIEKRQSVAFWCNPISGHATLYWYQQILGQGPKLLIQFQNNGVVDDSQLPKDRFSAERLKGVDSTLKIQPAKLEDSAVYLCASSLQSGRVTGELFFGEGSRLTVL.

In this sample, this clone turned up once. The chain joins TRBV28 to TRBJ2-7; 7 bases line up with TRBD1. Losses at the gene ends were 6 bases for V and 5 bases for J; bases not matched to a gene: 10. Germline V gene data show CDR1 as MDHEN and CDR2 as SYDVKM. This CDR3 contains 14 residues. The CDR3 sequence is CASSSLTGKHEQYF. The CDR3 coding sequence is TGTGCCAGCAGCTCCTTGACAGGGAAACACGAGCAGTACTTC.

The V call is TRBV5-5, the J call TRBJ1-1; weak D call: TRBD1 (6 bases). The CDR3 has 14 amino acids. CDR1 and CDR2 from the germline V gene are SGHKS and YYEKEE (reference sequence). V was shortened by 2 bases and J by 1 base, with 9 bases between the two germline ends. CDR3 nucleotides: TGTGCCAGCAGCTTCTCAGGGGAGAACACTGAAGCTTTCTTT. It translates to CASSFSGENTEAFF.

The chain couples TRBV5-1 to TRBJ2-5, with a weak D call TRBD2 (6 bases). Germline CDR1 and CDR2: SGHRS and YFSETQ. CDR3 length equals 14 residues. V gave up 4 bases and J gave up 4 bases, with 14 bases separating them. The CDR3 region has the DNA TGCGCCAGCAGCAATCCCGGGGGAAGAGAGACCCAGTACTTC. Protein product: CASSNPGGRETQYF.

The V gene is TRBV10-3, the J gene TRBJ2-1; 8 bases are a match to TRBD2. V shed 7 bases, J shed 0 bases, and the junction held 2 bases outside the gene matches. Germline V gene data show CDR1 as ENHRY and CDR2 as SYGVKD. The CDR3 has 14 residues. This CDR3 is CAIKLAASYNEQFF. In DNA form, the CDR3 reads TGTGCCATCAAACTAGCGGCCTCCTACAATGAGCAGTTCTTC.

This clone has a single count. V and J are TRBV29-1 and TRBJ1-2; no reliable D call. V dropped 4 bases and J dropped 6 bases, with 18 bases sitting between them. The CDR3 is 14 amino acids. Germline loops: CDR1 SQVTM, CDR2 ANQGSEA. This CDR3 is CSVAPPGGSDGYTF. As DNA, the CDR3 is TGCAGCGTTGCCCCACCAGGAGGATCGGATGGCTACACCTTC.

The chain has TRBV24-1 and TRBJ1-1; D unclear. The germline V gene encodes CDR1 KGHDR and CDR2 SFDVKD. This CDR3 has 13 residues. Trimming stripped 2 bases from V and 1 base from J, with 4 bases between. The CDR3 bases are TGTGCCACCAGTGATTCCGGGAACACTGAAGCTTTCTTT. Translated: CATSDSGNTEAFF.

The rearrangement uses TRBV3-1 (or the pseudogene TRBV3-2) and TRBJ2-1; the match to TRBD2 covers 7 bases. Per the germline V gene, CDR1 is LGHDT and CDR2 is YNNKEL (reference sequence). After removal of 1 base from V and 0 bases from J, the junction contained 12 bases not matched to a gene. The CDR3 is 19 amino acids. CDR3 protein: CASSQGASGRLSSYNEQFF. CDR3 sequence (DNA): TGTGCCAGCAGCCAAGGGGCTAGCGGTAGACTTAGCTCCTACAATGAGCAGTTCTTC.

This chain uses TRBV10-2 with TRBJ2-5; D perhaps matches TRBD1 (6 bases). The V and J ends lost 4 bases and 4 bases respectively, with 7 bases between them. CDR1 and CDR2 from the germline V gene are WSHSY and SAAADI. CDR3 length equals 12 residues. The CDR3 region has the DNA TGCGCCAGCAGTGCCAGGGGAGAGACCCAGTACTTC. Protein product: CASSARGETQYF.

The rearrangement uses TRBV7-2 and TRBJ2-2; 7 bases fit TRBD2. In germline, CDR1 is SGHTA, CDR2 FQGNSA. Unmatched junction bases numbered 9, after V lost 1 base and J lost 7 bases. The CDR3 is made up of 16 amino acids. Here the CDR3 reads CASSLVTSVGSGELFF. Written as DNA, the CDR3 is TGTGCCAGCAGCTTAGTTACTAGCGTGGGTAGCGGGGAGCTGTTTTTT.

The genes are TRBV9 and TRBJ1-1; D unresolved. The germline gives CDR1 SGDLS, CDR2 YYNGEE. The ends were cut back, 4 bases at V and 2 bases at J, with 15 bases in the middle. CDR3 length: 15 residues. Here the CDR3 reads CASSPHVGTNTEAFF. CDR3 DNA sequence: TGTGCCAGCAGCCCGCATGTTGGCACCAACACTGAAGCTTTCTTT.

The chain has TRBV3-1 (or the pseudogene TRBV3-2) and TRBJ2-1; possible D gene TRBD1, 5 bases. CDR3 length: 14 residues. Per the germline V gene, CDR1 is LGHDT and CDR2 is YNNKEL (reference sequence). V shed 4 bases and J shed 5 bases, with 12 bases lying between them. In DNA form, the CDR3 reads TGTGCCAGCAGCCCTGGGGCAGGGCACAATGAGCAGTTCTTC. This codes for CASSPGAGHNEQFF.